This is a list of T cell receptor beta chains from one sample in a study of T cells in Graves' hyperthyroidism and ophthalmopathy. TCRdb ran MiXCR on the multiplex PCR reads and lists one entry per CDR3 protein. The data hold hundreds of thousands of distinct CDR3 sequences, with under 30% observed a single time. Sequenced sample: blood. The receptors here all came from a man aged 35 to 55 with Graves' hyperthyroidism that later progressed to Graves' ophthalmopathy. Both conserved end residues are part of each CDR3. Fields, in order: J gene, clone size, V gene, D gene, CDR3 DNA, CDR3 protein. D genes are given only for firm matches. A clone size is listed for some rows: how often the clone was seen (once, few, many), or a class if it is expanded.

J gene: TRBJ1-3
clone size: many
V gene: TRBV6-5
D gene: .
CDR3 DNA: TGTGCCTCGGGGGCGAGTGAAAACACCATATATTTT
CDR3 protein: CASGASENTIYF

J gene: TRBJ1-1
clone size: many
V gene: TRBV19
D gene: .
CDR3 DNA: TGTGCCAGTAGTAGGTCAGGGTTGAACACTGAAGCTTTCTTT
CDR3 protein: CASSRSGLNTEAFF

J gene: TRBJ1-1
clone size: .
V gene: TRBV5-1
D gene: TRBD1
CDR3 DNA: TGCGCCAGCAGCTTGGTACCAGGGGGCGTAGGGACTGAAGCTTTCTTT
CDR3 protein: CASSLVPGGVGTEAFF

J gene: TRBJ1-5
clone size: .
V gene: TRBV5-6
D gene: TRBD1
CDR3 DNA: TGTGCCAGCAGCTTGTCCTGGCGTGGACAGGGGGTTAATCAGCCCCAGCATTTT
CDR3 protein: CASSLSWRGQGVNQPQHF

J gene: TRBJ2-1
clone size: many
V gene: TRBV11-3
D gene: .
CDR3 DNA: TGTGCCAGCAGCTTAAGCGTAACCTATAATGAGCAGTTCTTC
CDR3 protein: CASSLSVTYNEQFF

J gene: TRBJ2-7
clone size: many
V gene: TRBV20-1
D gene: .
CDR3 DNA: TGCAGTGCTAGAGTAGGGCAGGGACAAACTTATTCCTACGAGCAGTACTTC
CDR3 protein: CSARVGQGQTYSYEQYF

J gene: TRBJ2-7
clone size: many
V gene: TRBV25-1
D gene: .
CDR3 DNA: TGTGCCAGCAGTTTAGGAGGGCGCTACGAGCAGTACTTC
CDR3 protein: CASSLGGRYEQYF

J gene: TRBJ2-4
clone size: few
V gene: TRBV25-1
D gene: .
CDR3 DNA: TGTGCCAGCTCGTTTCTGGGGGACATTCAGTACTTC
CDR3 protein: CASSFLGDIQYF

J gene: TRBJ2-2
clone size: many
V gene: TRBV28
D gene: .
CDR3 DNA: TGTGCCAGCAGCCCGGGACATAGAGAGAACACCGGGGAGCTGTCTTTT
CDR3 protein: CASSPGHRENTGELSF

J gene: TRBJ2-7
clone size: many
V gene: TRBV12-3/TRBV12-4
D gene: TRBD2
CDR3 DNA: TGTGCCAGCAGCTCTAGCGGGACCTCCATTACACCCTACGAGCAGTACTTC
CDR3 protein: CASSSSGTSITPYEQYF

J gene: TRBJ2-7
clone size: many
V gene: TRBV12-3/TRBV12-4
D gene: .
CDR3 DNA: TGTGCCAGCAGCCCCAGCCACAGGGCCTACGAGCAGTACTTC
CDR3 protein: CASSPSHRAYEQYF

J gene: TRBJ1-2
clone size: many
V gene: TRBV24-1
D gene: TRBD1
CDR3 DNA: TGTGCCACCAGTGACCCCGGGACAGGGTCCTTTTATGGCTACACCTTC
CDR3 protein: CATSDPGTGSFYGYTF

J gene: TRBJ2-1
clone size: many
V gene: TRBV7-8
D gene: TRBD2
CDR3 DNA: TGTGCCAGCAGCTTAGGGCTAGCGGTCTACAATGAGCAGTTCTTC
CDR3 protein: CASSLGLAVYNEQFF

J gene: TRBJ1-2
clone size: many
V gene: TRBV19
D gene: .
CDR3 DNA: TGTGCCAGTAGTATACAGGCTTACTATGGCTACACCTTC
CDR3 protein: CASSIQAYYGYTF

J gene: TRBJ1-1
clone size: .
V gene: TRBV5-1
D gene: TRBD1
CDR3 DNA: TGCGCCAGCAAGGGGACAGATCACACCGAAGCTTTCTTT
CDR3 protein: CASKGTDHTEAFF

J gene: TRBJ2-5
clone size: many
V gene: TRBV5-6
D gene: .
CDR3 DNA: TGTGCCAGCAGCTTTGAGACAGGCATGCGGAAAGAGACCCAGTACTTC
CDR3 protein: CASSFETGMRKETQYF

J gene: TRBJ2-2
clone size: many
V gene: TRBV5-1
D gene: .
CDR3 DNA: TGCGCCAGCAGCTCAACGCAGGGACCCGGGGAGCTGTTTTTT
CDR3 protein: CASSSTQGPGELFF

J gene: TRBJ1-1
clone size: many
V gene: TRBV18
D gene: TRBD1
CDR3 DNA: TGTGCCAGCTCAAGACAGGGGAAGGACACTGAAGCTTTCTTT
CDR3 protein: CASSRQGKDTEAFF

J gene: TRBJ1-2
clone size: .
V gene: TRBV7-2
D gene: TRBD1
CDR3 DNA: TGTGCCAGCAGCGGCGGGACAGGTTCCTATGGCTACACCTTC
CDR3 protein: CASSGGTGSYGYTF

J gene: TRBJ1-1
clone size: few
V gene: TRBV12-3/TRBV12-4
D gene: .
CDR3 DNA: TGTGCCAGCAGTTTCACTAGGGAAGGGGGAGAAGCTTTCTTT
CDR3 protein: CASSFTREGGEAFF

J gene: TRBJ1-2
clone size: many
V gene: TRBV7-2
D gene: .
CDR3 DNA: TGTGCCAGCAGCTTAGCCGCGGGACGTCCTAACTATGGCTACACCTTC
CDR3 protein: CASSLAAGRPNYGYTF

J gene: TRBJ2-7
clone size: many
V gene: TRBV5-1
D gene: TRBD1
CDR3 DNA: TGCGCCAGCAGCTTGTTTGGACAGGGATTCGACGAGCAGTACTTC
CDR3 protein: CASSLFGQGFDEQYF

J gene: TRBJ2-7
clone size: many
V gene: TRBV10-3
D gene: .
CDR3 DNA: TGTGCCATCAGTGAGTCGAACAGGGTAGTCTGGGAGCAGTACTTC
CDR3 protein: CAISESNRVVWEQYF

J gene: TRBJ1-6
clone size: many
V gene: TRBV20-1
D gene: .
CDR3 DNA: TGCAGTGCTAGAACCAGCTCCTATAATTCACCCCTCCACTTT
CDR3 protein: CSARTSSYNSPLHF

J gene: TRBJ1-1
clone size: many
V gene: TRBV10-3
D gene: .
CDR3 DNA: TGTTCCCAACCGGTCCGTGGGTACACTGAAGCTTTCTTT
CDR3 protein: CSQPVRGYTEAFF

J gene: TRBJ1-1
clone size: many
V gene: TRBV29-1
D gene: .
CDR3 DNA: TGCAGCGTTTATCGGGGGGAGGGCACTGAAGCTTTCTTT
CDR3 protein: CSVYRGEGTEAFF

J gene: TRBJ2-7
clone size: many
V gene: TRBV15
D gene: TRBD1
CDR3 DNA: TGTGCCACCATGGGGACAGGGGGCAAGGGGTACTTC
CDR3 protein: CATMGTGGKGYF

J gene: TRBJ2-2
clone size: few
V gene: TRBV13
D gene: .
CDR3 DNA: TGTGCCAGCAGCAAAGGGAGGACAGGACTCACCGGGGAGCTGTTTTTT
CDR3 protein: CASSKGRTGLTGELFF

J gene: TRBJ2-7
clone size: many
V gene: TRBV5-1
D gene: TRBD1
CDR3 DNA: TGCGCCAGCAGCTTATCACAGGGGAACCACGAGCAGTACTTC
CDR3 protein: CASSLSQGNHEQYF

J gene: TRBJ1-1
clone size: many
V gene: TRBV7-3
D gene: .
CDR3 DNA: TGTGCCAGCAGCTTAAAGGGCGGGGGCACTGAAGCTTTCTTT
CDR3 protein: CASSLKGGGTEAFF

J gene: TRBJ1-5
clone size: once
V gene: TRBV30
D gene: .
CDR3 DNA: TGTGCCTGGAGTGTTATAGGGCGTCGGAATCAGCCCCAGCATTTT
CDR3 protein: CAWSVIGRRNQPQHF

J gene: TRBJ2-7
clone size: few
V gene: TRBV6-4
D gene: TRBD2
CDR3 DNA: TGTGCCAGCACTCTTCAATCGCGGGGGGTCAACGAGCAGTACTTC
CDR3 protein: CASTLQSRGVNEQYF

J gene: TRBJ1-6
clone size: many
V gene: TRBV19
D gene: .
CDR3 DNA: TGTGCCAGTAGTATAAGCGGTTTCGGAAATTCACCCCTCCACTTT
CDR3 protein: CASSISGFGNSPLHF

J gene: TRBJ1-1
clone size: many
V gene: TRBV27
D gene: .
CDR3 DNA: TGTGCCAGCAGTTCGCGGGAGACCCCGAACACTGAAGCTTTCTTT
CDR3 protein: CASSSRETPNTEAFF

J gene: TRBJ2-5
clone size: .
V gene: TRBV28
D gene: .
CDR3 DNA: TGTGCCAGCAAGGGTGGAGCGGTCCAAGAGACCCAGTACTTC
CDR3 protein: CASKGGAVQETQYF

J gene: TRBJ2-7
clone size: few
V gene: TRBV19
D gene: .
CDR3 DNA: TGTGCCAGTAGTGTTTCCGGGGTGGAGCAGTACTTC
CDR3 protein: CASSVSGVEQYF

J gene: TRBJ1-1
clone size: many
V gene: TRBV4-1
D gene: .
CDR3 DNA: TGCGCCAGCAGCCAAGGGGGGGTTGGCTCTGGGGACACTGAAGCTTTCTTT
CDR3 protein: CASSQGGVGSGDTEAFF

J gene: TRBJ2-1
clone size: many
V gene: TRBV2
D gene: .
CDR3 DNA: TGTGCCAGCAGTGAATATGTAGCGGCCAATGAGCAGTTCTTC
CDR3 protein: CASSEYVAANEQFF

J gene: TRBJ1-2
clone size: many
V gene: TRBV30
D gene: .
CDR3 DNA: TGTGCCTGGAGTGGAGGAAGGAGTTCCTATGCTGGCTACACCTTC
CDR3 protein: CAWSGGRSSYAGYTF

J gene: TRBJ2-7
clone size: many
V gene: TRBV6-1
D gene: .
CDR3 DNA: TGTGCCAGCAGTGATTCGTGGGACTACGAGCAGTACTTC
CDR3 protein: CASSDSWDYEQYF

J gene: TRBJ1-6
clone size: many
V gene: TRBV28
D gene: .
CDR3 DNA: TGTGCCAGCACCCCTCGGGCGGGGAATAATTCACCCCTCCACTTT
CDR3 protein: CASTPRAGNNSPLHF

J gene: TRBJ2-7
clone size: many
V gene: TRBV13
D gene: .
CDR3 DNA: TGTGCCAGCAGCTTAAAGGGGGAGTACGAGCAGTACTTC
CDR3 protein: CASSLKGEYEQYF

J gene: TRBJ2-7
clone size: many
V gene: TRBV7-2
D gene: .
CDR3 DNA: TGTGCCAGCAGCTTAATGTCGGTGAGCTCCTACGAGCAGTACTTC
CDR3 protein: CASSLMSVSSYEQYF

J gene: TRBJ2-5
clone size: .
V gene: TRBV11-2
D gene: .
CDR3 DNA: TGTGCCAGCAGCTCACACAAATGGGGGAGCCAAGAGACCCAGTACTTC
CDR3 protein: CASSSHKWGSQETQYF

J gene: TRBJ2-5
clone size: .
V gene: TRBV12-3/TRBV12-4
D gene: .
CDR3 DNA: TGTGCCAGCAGTTTAGGGTTGGGATTAGAGACCCAGTACTTC
CDR3 protein: CASSLGLGLETQYF

J gene: TRBJ2-7
clone size: many
V gene: TRBV5-1
D gene: TRBD1
CDR3 DNA: TGCGCCAGCAGCTTGGGGGGACAGGATGCCTACGAGCAGTACTTC
CDR3 protein: CASSLGGQDAYEQYF

J gene: TRBJ1-1
clone size: many
V gene: TRBV10-3
D gene: .
CDR3 DNA: TGTGCCATCAGTGAGTCGAGGGGCGCTGAAGCTTTCTTT
CDR3 protein: CAISESRGAEAFF

J gene: TRBJ1-2
clone size: many
V gene: TRBV6-1
D gene: TRBD1
CDR3 DNA: TGTGCCACCTCCAACAGGGGACGCTACACCTTC
CDR3 protein: CATSNRGRYTF

J gene: TRBJ2-5
clone size: many
V gene: TRBV6-1
D gene: TRBD2
CDR3 DNA: TGTGCCAGCAGTAAAATAGCGGGAGGGCTATCAGAGACCCAGTACTTC
CDR3 protein: CASSKIAGGLSETQYF

J gene: TRBJ1-1
clone size: few
V gene: TRBV20-1
D gene: .
CDR3 DNA: TGCAGTGCTTTGCGACCCTTGAACACTGAAGCTTTCTTT
CDR3 protein: CSALRPLNTEAFF

J gene: TRBJ1-1
clone size: many
V gene: TRBV27
D gene: .
CDR3 DNA: TGTGCCAGCAGTTTATCCCAGCCCAGAGGTAAGACTGAAGCTTTCTTT
CDR3 protein: CASSLSQPRGKTEAFF

J gene: TRBJ1-2
clone size: many
V gene: TRBV24-1
D gene: .
CDR3 DNA: TGTGCCACCAGTGATCTCGGGAGAGGCGGACACGGCTACACCTTC
CDR3 protein: CATSDLGRGGHGYTF

J gene: TRBJ1-1
clone size: many
V gene: TRBV28
D gene: TRBD1
CDR3 DNA: TGTGCCAGCAGTTTACGGACAGGGGGAGGGACTGAAGCTTTCTTT
CDR3 protein: CASSLRTGGGTEAFF

J gene: TRBJ2-7
clone size: many
V gene: TRBV20-1
D gene: TRBD2
CDR3 DNA: TGCAGTGCTACAGTGTCCGGGACTAGCGCGGCGGAGCAGTACTTC
CDR3 protein: CSATVSGTSAAEQYF